This passage covers 14 T cell receptor beta chains from one sample sequenced in a study of T cells in Graves' hyperthyroidism and ophthalmopathy. The source material, RNA transcripts, was used to amplify TCR beta CDR3 regions. Using the HTBI primer set, a first-round RT-PCR was run on the TCR CDR3. MiXCR, applied by TCRdb to the multiplex PCR reads, yields one record per CDR3 protein. Seen here are about 37,000 distinct CDR3 sequences, around 50% observed once, and the top ten hold about a sixth. Sequenced: blood. These receptors came from a man aged 35 to 55 with Graves' ophthalmopathy.

This clonotype was counted a single time. The chain combines TRBV7-9 with TRBJ2-7, with 11 nucleotides matching TRBD1. With V trimmed by 4 bases and J by 5 bases, 7 bases remained unmatched. Germline V gives CDR1 SEHNR, CDR2 FQNEAQ (reference sequence). This CDR3 spans 15 amino acids. The chain's CDR3 is CASSSGTGGSDEQYF. CDR3 bases: TGTGCCAGCAGCTCCGGGACAGGGGGTTCCGACGAGCAGTACTTC.

This clonotype was recorded many times. CDR3 DNA sequence: TGTGCCAGCAGCCAATTATTAGGCCAGCCCCAGCATTTT. It yields the protein CASSQLLGQPQHF. This chain links TRBV3-1 with TRBJ1-5; no definite D call. The CDR3 length is 13 residues. V lost 2 bases to trimming and J lost 7 bases, with 9 bases between them. The germline V gene has CDR1 LGHDT and CDR2 YNNKEL (reference sequence).

This clonotype was observed a single time. The chain links TRBV27 to TRBJ2-2; no clear D gene. Germline CDR1 reads MNHEY; CDR2 reads SMNVEV (reference sequence). The CDR3 sequence is 11 residues long. Trimming took off 7 bases at V and 8 bases at J, with 8 bases between the two ends. In nucleotides, the CDR3 is TGTGCCAGCATCCAGACTGGGGAGCTGTTTTTT. It is translated as CASIQTGELFF.

Concerning this clonotype: At one boundary the junction diverges from the germline segment, which might be a read error. CDR3 in amino acids: CSARWAGDHF. The CDR3 DNA reads as TGCAGTGCTAGATGGGCAGGGGATCATTTT. This chain connects TRBV20-1 to TRBJ2-3, with D perhaps TRBD1 (6 bases). This CDR3 has 10 amino acids. Germline CDR1 DFQATT, CDR2 SNEGSKA (reference sequence).

This clonotype has a count of ten or more. This chain joins TRBV20-1 and TRBJ2-5, with 8 nucleotides matching TRBD2. V lost 6 bases, J lost 2 bases, and 11 bases stayed unmatched. CDR1 and CDR2 from the germline V gene are DFQATT and SNEGSKA (reference sequence). This CDR3 comprises 15 residues. In DNA form, the CDR3 reads TGCAGTGCAACGCGGGAGGACAGCTATCAAGAGACCCAGTACTTC. Translated: CSATREDSYQETQYF.

This clonotype is judged medium-sized (0.01 to 0.1%). The CDR3 reads CASSGHADSYNSPLHF. In DNA form, the CDR3 reads TGTGCCAGCAGTGGGCATGCCGACAGTTATAATTCACCCCTCCACTTT. This rearrangement joins TRBV25-1 to TRBJ1-6, with a tentative D call TRBD1 (5 bases). CDR1 and CDR2 from the germline V gene are MGHDK and SYGVNS. Trimming removed 4 bases at V and 4 bases at J, with 14 bases between. This CDR3 is 16 amino acids long.

The V and J genes are TRBV7-9 and TRBJ2-3; D might be TRBD1 (6 bases). The V end lost 5 bases, the J end lost 11 bases, and 26 bases lay between the germline ends. This CDR3 comprises 16 residues. CDR1 is SEHNR and CDR2 is FQNEAQ in the germline V gene (reference sequence). The CDR3 DNA reads as TGTGCCAGCAGCCGGAGAGGGGGACCGAACTACAATGAGCAGTATTTT. As protein: CASSRRGGPNYNEQYF.

This clonotype was observed at least ten times. This rearrangement joins TRBV2 to TRBJ2-2; D uncertain. Trimming removed 9 bases from V and 0 bases from J, with 11 bases in between. Germline assignment: CDR1 SNHLY and CDR2 FYNNEI. CDR3 length: 14 residues. CDR3 sequence reads: CASHPFANTGELFF. The CDR3 nucleotides read TGTGCCAGTCATCCGTTCGCGAACACCGGGGAGCTGTTTTTT.

This clonotype was detected ten times or more. This sequence joins TRBV10-3 and TRBJ1-1, with D unresolved. Trimming stripped 3 bases from V and 5 bases from J, with 10 bases between. The germline gives CDR1 ENHRY, CDR2 SYGVKD. The length of the CDR3 is 13 residues. CDR3: CAISDLSLTEAFF. In DNA form, the CDR3 reads TGTGCCATCAGTGACCTCAGCCTGACTGAAGCTTTCTTT.

V gene TRBV28 combines with J gene TRBJ1-1; unclear D gene. V lost 4 bases and J 0 bases, leaving 9 bases between the germline ends. From germline, CDR1 is MDHEN and CDR2 SYDVKM. The CDR3 contains 14 residues. Here the CDR3 DNA reads TGTGCCAGCAGTTCGGAGCTTATGAACACTGAAGCTTTCTTT. This codes for CASSSELMNTEAFF.

J is TRBJ1-1 and V is TRBV5-5; 7 nucleotides align to TRBD1. Germline V lookup: CDR1 SGHKS, CDR2 YYEKEE (reference sequence). V dropped 0 bases and J dropped 10; count of bases not matched to a gene: 6. This CDR3 has 13 residues. This chain's CDR3 is CASSLEGAHGAFF. The CDR3 DNA sequence: TGTGCCAGCAGCTTGGAGGGGGCGCACGGAGCTTTCTTT.

This clonotype was counted ten times or more. The CDR3 bases are TGCGCCAGCAGCAGCACGGGACGGTCTAATGAAAAACTGTTTTTT. This encodes CASSSTGRSNEKLFF. The gene calls are TRBV5-1 and TRBJ1-4, with a weak D call TRBD1 (5 bases). The length of the CDR3 is 15 residues. V was trimmed by 4 bases and J by 3 bases, leaving 13 bases between them. CDR1 SGHRS and CDR2 YFSETQ come from the germline V gene. The variable domain in full, completed from reference TRBV5-1 and TRBJ1-4, reads KAGVTQTPRYLIKTRGQQVTLSCSPISGHRSVSWYQQTPGQGLQFLFEYFSETQRNKGNFPGRFSGRQFSNSRSEMNVSTLELGDSALYLCASSSTGRSNEKLFFGSGTQLSVL.

The V and J genes are TRBV20-1 and TRBJ2-1, with 11 bases matching TRBD1. The CDR3 loop spans 17 amino acids. The germline V gene has CDR1 DFQATT and CDR2 SNEGSKA (reference sequence). The ends lost 0 bases at V and 3 bases at J; junction bases unmatched: 7. The CDR3 DNA follows: TGCAGTGCTAGAGATGGGACAGGGGGAGTCGTCTACAATGAGCAGTTCTTC. Its translation is CSARDGTGGVVYNEQFF.

V is TRBV19 and J is TRBJ1-5; D gene ambiguous. The CDR3 has 13 residues. From germline, CDR1 is LNHDA and CDR2 SQIVND (reference sequence). V dropped 7 bases and J dropped 4 bases, with 11 bases sitting between them. CDR3 in amino acids: CASTRRWNQPQHF. The DNA for the CDR3 is TGTGCCAGTACCAGAAGATGGAATCAGCCCCAGCATTTT.